This TCR beta chain was recovered during a study of PD-L1 blockade in urothelial cancer. Study in general: The authors examined blood 3 weeks (second dose) and 6 weeks after treatment start.

Some clones are missing from TCRdb's copy, which holds only in-frame ones; the method was immunoSEQ multiplex PCR. The table has 45,000 to 50,000 clones, approximately 88% seen once. Individual patients had between 1 and 8 samples, taken pretreatment and on-treatment. Sequenced here: PBMCs, sampled around atezolizumab (anti-PD-L1) treatment. The sequence was obtained from a man at least 80 years old with urothelial cancer.

The CDR3 reads CASSPGRGRGYTF. Written as DNA, the CDR3 is TGTGCCAGCAGCCCCGGAAGGGGGCGGGGCTACACCTTC. The chain couples TRBV11-2 to TRBJ1-2; 7 positions match TRBD1. The CDR3 spans 13 residues. V lost 5 bases to trimming and J lost 8 bases; unmatched junction nucleotides: 8. Germline V CDR1 and CDR2: SGHAT, FQNNGV.